This T cell receptor beta chain was retrieved from a study of cytomegalovirus exposure and HLA in healthy donors (dated by TCRdb to between 2016 and 2019). A note on the overall study: In an earlier analysis of 587 of the donors, 250 to 350 Gb of sequence data and just under 120 million unique TCR beta sequences from about 180 million T cells were reported. Approximately 300 gigabases of sequencing data and about 92 million unique TCR sequences made up an early release that covered about 640 HLA-typed donors. Among the roughly 380 genotyped donors, approximately 77% belonged to the genetic ancestry cluster associated with self-reported Caucasian donors. The study was designed to test whether signatures of past pathogen exposure could be identified by cataloging public T cell receptors. The study profiled the T cell repertoires of under 700 subjects by immunosequencing and related them to cytomegalovirus serostatus. Besides the first cohort of 500 to 700 subjects, a separate validation cohort made up of 120 different subjects was used. To predict cytomegalovirus infection status, the study combined high-throughput TCR immunosequencing, statistical association of individual TCRs with disease status, and machine learning. A later analysis re-examined previously published TCR beta repertoires from roughly 720 donors and added high-resolution HLA genotyping to investigate patterns of TCR occurrence. Rather than using new phenotypic data, the later analysis identified candidate immune exposures from TCR beta sequences and from how often those sequences occurred across donors. An earlier analysis of about 620 of the donors applied high-throughput TCR beta sequencing to assess whether each TCR beta V gene segment acted as functional or pseudogenic. Donor age, sex, ethnicity and CMV serostatus were compiled alongside the repertoire data. In a later genetic analysis, genome-wide SNP genotypes for about 55% of the roughly 670 donors were used, and that subset was treated as a discovery cohort. Every repertoire in the discovery cohort had been generated on one and the same sequencing platform. Class I and class II HLA loci were covered by the typing at four-digit resolution. The number of typed donors differed by locus: roughly 629-640 for A, B, C, DRB1 and DQB1; approximately 520 for DQA1; 606 for DPA1; and 400 to 480 for DPB1. Roughly 5 DR-DQ haplotypes were handled as single units for association and clustering because linkage in the cohort was strong. Among some 400 genotyped donors of the cohort, an average of around 240,000 unique TCR beta nucleotide sequences was sequenced per donor, of which 15% to 20% were non-productive.

This clone was seen once. The antigen it binds to is not known. Per-base quality was not reported, and no clone a single base away is much larger than it. In total, over 600 healthy bone marrow donors made up the cohort. All cohort members were sampled while nominally healthy, although unrecorded immune exposures were likely present. The donor tested CMV seronegative and was one of the 352 seronegative cohort members. Every donor gave a peripheral blood sample, and the peripheral blood mononuclear cells from that sample were used for TCR beta sequencing. The Qiagen DNeasy Blood Extraction Kit was used to extract genomic DNA from the blood cell samples. The library was made by the immunoSEQ multiplex PCR assay. For the multiplex PCR, a mixture combining 60 forward primers for TCR Vbeta segments and 13 reverse primers for TCR Jbeta segments was used. The CDR3 region of rearranged TCR beta genes was amplified from genomic DNA with a multiplex PCR assay. Amplified TCR beta libraries were sequenced as 87-base-pair reads on the Illumina HiSeq System. Per the original workflow: A later analysis counted some 74 million unique TCR beta chains across the 666 repertoires, and some 11 million of these chains were shared by at least two donors. A nearest-neighbor algorithm error-corrected the raw reads and collapsed the reads into unique sequences, merging closely related sequences to remove PCR and sequencing errors. To assign V, D and J gene segments, CDR3 sequences were aligned to IMGT reference sequences. For a sequence to be retained, a match of at least six nucleotides was required to both a V gene segment and a J gene segment. Rearrangements were classified as productive when the CDR3 lacked stop codons and remained in frame with V and J, and all other rearrangements were classified as non-productive. CDR3 was defined by IMGT convention, running from the second conserved V-encoded cysteine to the conserved J-encoded phenylalanine. In an earlier analysis of some 550 of the donors, sequences lacking an unambiguous match to a single V gene segment were excluded. An earlier analysis of 587 of the donors called V segments functional above 56.7% productive rearrangements and segregating when the between-donor standard deviation exceeded 5%. A statistical classification framework was built for diagnosing cytomegalovirus status from the catalog of TCR beta chain sequences. In a later analysis, V and J genes were assigned by comparing TCR nucleotide sequences against IMGT/GENE-DB human TR gene sequences. Using the TCRdist pipeline, a later analysis assigned CDR3 sequences along with most-parsimonious VDJ recombination scenarios. In a later analysis, every TCR beta chain was defined by the combination of its CDR3 amino acid sequence and its V-gene family, and reads without a unique V-gene family were dropped. In a later analysis, 500 to 650 highly shared, low-generation-probability nucleotide sequences were removed to address suspected cross-contamination and a sequencing artifact. In a later analysis, a clonal expansion index was calculated for each public chain from normalized within-repertoire ranks of inferred template counts. Generation probabilities in a later analysis came from a VDJ recombination model fitted to out-of-frame rearrangements, and those results were checked against IGoR. A later analysis scored TCR-TCR, TCR-HLA and TCR-CMV co-occurrence with hypergeometric tests, applying a repertoire-size bias correction to TCR pairs. To estimate false discovery rates, a later analysis permuted the HLA or CMV assignments 20 times. A later analysis grouped co-occurring TCRs with DBSCAN, adding TCRdist sequence similarity when clustering within HLA-allele-positive subsets. For co-occurrence clustering, repertoires with fewer than 30,000 or more than 120,000 public chains were excluded, along with five repertoires with anomalous nucleotide sharing. Entries here come from immuneACCESS through TCRdb and include only in-frame sequences with V and J called. Some clones fail to appear in such tables; in the studies checked, an unresolved V gene covers under half of the shortfall, and the cause of the remainder is unknown. That table gives V, J and clone size, and the DNA gave D and trimming. The sample table records roughly 130,000 clones; over 75% of these occur just once. Less than 2.5% of the sample belongs to the ten largest clones.

General study outcomes and caveats: In this cohort, only TCR beta chains were sequenced, and detectable features were limited by the absence of alpha or paired-chain data. Across donors, most TCR sequences were observed very rarely, whereas some public TCRs were present in many individuals. Because counts were too low, about 15 rarely observed V segments, including chromosome 9 orphons, were left out of the earlier analysis of approximately 500 of the donors. A total of fewer than 200 TCR beta chains were listed by the study as associated with cytomegalovirus. It was suggested by the authors that the approach could potentially be generalized to other disease states and immunological phenotypes. The only immune exposure information available for the cohort was CMV serostatus. The classifier was reported to diagnose cytomegalovirus status with high specificity and sensitivity in both the original and validation cohorts. An association between a missense DCLRE1C variant and V-gene and J-gene trimming of TCR beta chains was found in a later genetic analysis and replicated in an independent cohort. A cluster of highly shared sequence variants was judged likely to represent a technical artifact of the sequencing pipeline. In an earlier analysis of about 550 of the donors, most TCR beta V segments were observed in productive rearrangements about 90% or about 30% of the time, broadly matching IMGT annotations. Because some donors lacked HLA typing at each locus, the association tests relied only on the typed subset. Specific HLA alleles were associated with over 15,000 TCR beta sequences at a false discovery rate of 0.05 in a later analysis. When HLA alleles, especially DR and DQ, strongly co-occurred, attributing TCR associations to individual alleles was difficult. A later genetic analysis reported fewer N-insertions in productive TCRs among donors in an Asian-associated ancestry cluster than the 666-donor mean. A further reported finding was that TCR beta sequences accurately predicted the HLA-A and HLA-B alleles for most subjects in the first cohort. Compared with equally common non-associated chains, HLA-associated TCR beta chains in a later analysis were more clonally expanded and had lower generation probabilities. A later analysis found that TCR association rates varied across HLA loci, with DRB1 alleles showing the most associated TCRs and HLA-C alleles the fewest. Linkage disequilibrium might explain the correlated functional status among segregating V segments, but an unknown experimental factor could not be ruled out. Sequencing depth was assumed to be roughly uniform across donors in the presence/absence analyses, though that assumption may not hold. In vitro tests confirmed that a few of the cytomegalovirus-associated TCR beta chains recognize cytomegalovirus antigens. In a later analysis, several top co-occurrence clusters were reported to appear linked to parvovirus B19, influenza, CMV and Epstein-Barr virus. Most CMV-associated TCR beta chains appeared to be HLA-restricted in a later analysis, and the HLA associations seemed to be driven largely by CMV exposure.

The receptor was derived from a man aged 25-45 years in good health and CMV-seronegative. The sequenced sample consisted of PBMCs.

At the DNA level, the sequence is TGTGCCAGCAGCTTAGGAAGTGGAGGGGCGCTAAACACCGGGGAGCTGTTTTTT. Protein translation: CASSLGSGGALNTGELFF. The V and J segments used are TRBV7-9 and TRBJ2-2; 6 matching bases give a weak D call of TRBD2. From the cysteine through the phenylalanine, the CDR3 covers 18 amino acids. Kept here is only the CDR3 DNA, which spans 54 bases and is read in frame from base 1. V and J are truncated by 1 base and 2 bases respectively, leaving an intervening sequence of 17 bases. From the germline V gene (reference sequence), CDR1 is SEHNR and CDR2 is FQNEAQ.